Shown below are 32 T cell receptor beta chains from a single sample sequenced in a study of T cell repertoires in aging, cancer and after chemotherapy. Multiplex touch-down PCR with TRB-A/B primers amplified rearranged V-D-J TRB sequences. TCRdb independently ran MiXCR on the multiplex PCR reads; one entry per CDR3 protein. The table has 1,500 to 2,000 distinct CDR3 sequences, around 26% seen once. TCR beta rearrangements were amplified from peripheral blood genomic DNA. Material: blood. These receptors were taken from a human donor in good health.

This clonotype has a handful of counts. DNA of the CDR3: TGTGCCAGCAGGGAGGGGCTCCCGAGCTCCTATAATTCACCCCTCCACTTT. This gives the protein CASREGLPSSYNSPLHF. The V and J genes are TRBV6-1 and TRBJ1-6; D possibly corresponds to TRBD1 (5 bases). The germline gives CDR1 MNHNS, CDR2 SASEGT. V was clipped by 6 bases and J by 0 bases, with 15 bases between them. The CDR3 extends over 17 amino acids.

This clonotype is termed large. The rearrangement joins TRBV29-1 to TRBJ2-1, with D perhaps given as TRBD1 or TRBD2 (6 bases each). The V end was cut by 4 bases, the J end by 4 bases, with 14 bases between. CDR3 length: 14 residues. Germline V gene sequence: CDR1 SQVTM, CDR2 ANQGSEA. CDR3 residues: CSVVGGLPYNEQFF. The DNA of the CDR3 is TGCAGCGTTGTTGGGGGGCTCCCTTACAATGAGCAGTTCTTC.

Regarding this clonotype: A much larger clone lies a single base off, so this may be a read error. CDR3 region: CASSICTGVTYEQYF. DNA of the CDR3: TGTGCCAGTAGTATATGTACAGGCGTTACCTACGAGCAGTACTTC. The chain links TRBV19 to TRBJ2-7; maybe TRBD1 (5 bases). The germline V and J ends were trimmed by 2 bases and 2 bases, with 13 bases remaining between them. The CDR3 extends over 15 amino acids. Germline CDR1 LNHDA, CDR2 SQIVND (reference sequence).

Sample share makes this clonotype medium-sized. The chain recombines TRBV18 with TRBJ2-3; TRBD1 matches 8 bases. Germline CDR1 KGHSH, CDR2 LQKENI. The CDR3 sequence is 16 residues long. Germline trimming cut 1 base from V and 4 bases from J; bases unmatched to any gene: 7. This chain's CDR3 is CASSPLQGADSDTQYF. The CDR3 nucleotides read TGTGCCAGCTCACCACTCCAGGGGGCGGACTCAGATACGCAGTATTTT.

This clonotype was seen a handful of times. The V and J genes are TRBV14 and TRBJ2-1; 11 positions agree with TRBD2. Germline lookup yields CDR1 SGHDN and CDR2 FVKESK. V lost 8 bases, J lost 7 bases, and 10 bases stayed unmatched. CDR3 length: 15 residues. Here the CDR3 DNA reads TGTGCCAGCCGACCACTAGCGGGAGAAATAAATGAGCAGTTCTTC. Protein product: CASRPLAGEINEQFF.

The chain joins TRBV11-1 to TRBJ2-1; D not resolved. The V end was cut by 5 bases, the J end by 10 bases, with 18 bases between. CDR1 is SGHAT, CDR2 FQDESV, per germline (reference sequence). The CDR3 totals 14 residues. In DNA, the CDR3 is TGTGCCAGCAGCCATGTCCGGCCCCGGCGGGAGCAGTTCTTC. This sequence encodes CASSHVRPRREQFF.

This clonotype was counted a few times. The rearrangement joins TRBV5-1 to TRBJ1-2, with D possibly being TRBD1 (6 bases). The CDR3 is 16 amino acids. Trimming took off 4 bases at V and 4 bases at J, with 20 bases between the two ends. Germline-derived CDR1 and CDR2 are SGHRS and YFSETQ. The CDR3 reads CASSAGVLQGGYGYTF. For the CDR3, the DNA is TGCGCCAGCAGCGCCGGGGTATTACAGGGCGGCTATGGCTACACCTTC.

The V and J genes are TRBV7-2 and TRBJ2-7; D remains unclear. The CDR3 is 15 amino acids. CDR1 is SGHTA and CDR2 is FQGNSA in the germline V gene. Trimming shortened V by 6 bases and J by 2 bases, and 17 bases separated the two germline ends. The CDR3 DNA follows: TGTGCCAGCAGGCCTCGTCAGGCAACCACCTACGAGCAGTACTTC. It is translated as CASRPRQATTYEQYF. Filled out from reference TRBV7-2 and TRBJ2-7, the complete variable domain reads GAGVSQSPSNKVTEKGKDVELRCDPISGHTALYWYRQSLGQGLEFLIYFQGNSAPDKSGLPSDRFSAERTGGSVSTLTIQRTQQEDSAVYLCASRPRQATTYEQYFGPGTRLTVT.

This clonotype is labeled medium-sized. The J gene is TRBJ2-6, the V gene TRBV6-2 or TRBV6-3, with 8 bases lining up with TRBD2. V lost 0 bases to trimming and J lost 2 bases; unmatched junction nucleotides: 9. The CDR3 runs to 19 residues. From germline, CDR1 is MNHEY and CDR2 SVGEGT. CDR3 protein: CASSYSRSGGRAGANVLTF. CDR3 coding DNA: TGTGCCAGCAGTTACTCGAGAAGCGGGGGACGCGCTGGGGCCAACGTCCTGACTTTC.

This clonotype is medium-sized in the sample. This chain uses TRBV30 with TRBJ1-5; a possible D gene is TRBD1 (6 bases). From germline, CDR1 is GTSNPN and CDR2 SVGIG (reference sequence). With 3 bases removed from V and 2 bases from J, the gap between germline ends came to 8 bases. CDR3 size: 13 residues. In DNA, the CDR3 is TGTGCCTGGAGCTACAGGGGCAATCAGCCCCAGCATTTT. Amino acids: CAWSYRGNQPQHF.

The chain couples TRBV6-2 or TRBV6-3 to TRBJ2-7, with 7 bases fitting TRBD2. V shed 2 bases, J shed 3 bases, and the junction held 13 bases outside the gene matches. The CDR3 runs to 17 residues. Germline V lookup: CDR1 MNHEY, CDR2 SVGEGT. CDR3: CASSYTMGGGGGYEQYF. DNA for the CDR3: TGTGCCAGCAGTTACACCATGGGGGGGGGGGGGGGCTACGAGCAGTACTTC.

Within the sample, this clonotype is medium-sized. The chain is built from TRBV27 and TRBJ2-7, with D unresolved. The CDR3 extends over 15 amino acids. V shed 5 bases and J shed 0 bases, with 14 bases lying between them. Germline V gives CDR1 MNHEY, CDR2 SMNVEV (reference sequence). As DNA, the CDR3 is TGTGCCAGCAGTGTCCTCCGGTCCATCTCCTACGAGCAGTACTTC. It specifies CASSVLRSISYEQYF.

CDR3 sequence (DNA): TGCAGTGCCCCCGCGACAACCTACAATGAGCAGTTCTTC. It yields the protein CSAPATTYNEQFF. The rearrangement links TRBV20-1 to TRBJ2-1, with D unresolved. Looked up from germline, CDR1 is DFQATT and CDR2 is SNEGSKA (reference sequence). Trimming stripped 6 bases from V and 2 bases from J, with 11 bases between. CDR3 length: 13 residues.

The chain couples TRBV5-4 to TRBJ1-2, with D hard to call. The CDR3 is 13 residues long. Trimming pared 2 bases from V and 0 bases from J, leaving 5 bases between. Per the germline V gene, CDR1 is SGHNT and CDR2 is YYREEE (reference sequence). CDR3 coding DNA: TGTGCCAGCAGCTTTCTCGCTAACTATGGCTACACCTTC. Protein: CASSFLANYGYTF.

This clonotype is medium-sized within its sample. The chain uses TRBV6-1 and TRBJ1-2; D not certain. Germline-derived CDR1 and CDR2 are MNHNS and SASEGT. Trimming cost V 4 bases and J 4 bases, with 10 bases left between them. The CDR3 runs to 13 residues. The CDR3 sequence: CASSARHFYGYTF. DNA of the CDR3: TGTGCCAGCAGTGCTAGACATTTCTATGGCTACACCTTC.

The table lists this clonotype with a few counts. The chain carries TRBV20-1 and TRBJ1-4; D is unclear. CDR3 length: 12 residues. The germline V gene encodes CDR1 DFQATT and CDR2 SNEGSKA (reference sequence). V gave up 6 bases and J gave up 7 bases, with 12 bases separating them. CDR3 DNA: TGCAGTGCATGGAGCTCTAGTGAAAAACTGTTTTTT. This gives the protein CSAWSSSEKLFF.

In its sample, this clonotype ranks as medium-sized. The DNA for the CDR3 is TGTGCCAGCAGCTTGGGAGCAGGACCTCTATCCGCCTATGGCTACACCTTC. Protein: CASSLGAGPLSAYGYTF. This sequence joins TRBV5-6 and TRBJ1-2; D call uncertain. V gave up 0 bases and J gave up 4 bases, with 19 bases separating them. CDR1 SGHDT and CDR2 YYEEEE come from the germline V gene. The CDR3 consists of 17 residues.

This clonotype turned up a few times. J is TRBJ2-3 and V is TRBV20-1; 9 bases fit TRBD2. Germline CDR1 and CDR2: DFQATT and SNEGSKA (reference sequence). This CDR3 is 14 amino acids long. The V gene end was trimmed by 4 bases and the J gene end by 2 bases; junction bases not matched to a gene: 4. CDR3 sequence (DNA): TGCAGTGCTACGGGACTAGCCCTCACAGATACGCAGTATTTT. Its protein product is CSATGLALTDTQYF.

CDR3 residues: CASQTSGTGAYQETQYF. The CDR3 nucleotides are TGCGCCAGCCAAACATCCGGGACAGGGGCCTATCAAGAGACCCAGTACTTC. The genes are TRBV5-1 and TRBJ2-5, with 10 bases identical to TRBD1. Germline lookup yields CDR1 SGHRS and CDR2 YFSETQ. V shed 7 bases and J 2 bases; nucleotides not matched to a gene: 14. This CDR3 is 17 amino acids long.

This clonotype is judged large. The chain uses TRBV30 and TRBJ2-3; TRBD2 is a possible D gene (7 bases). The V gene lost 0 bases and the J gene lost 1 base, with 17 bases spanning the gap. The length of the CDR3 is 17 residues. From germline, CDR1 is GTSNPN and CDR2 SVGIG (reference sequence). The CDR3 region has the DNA TGTGCCTGGAGTGTACGATGGGGGGGGGCCCGCACAGATACGCAGTATTTT. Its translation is CAWSVRWGGARTDTQYF.

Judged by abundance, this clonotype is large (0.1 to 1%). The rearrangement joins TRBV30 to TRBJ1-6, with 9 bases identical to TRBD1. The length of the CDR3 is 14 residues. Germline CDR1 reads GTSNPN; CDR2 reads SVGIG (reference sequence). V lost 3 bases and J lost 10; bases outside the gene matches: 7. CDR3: CAWSRDRADSPLHF. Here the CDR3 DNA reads TGTGCCTGGAGCCGGGACAGGGCGGACTCACCCCTCCACTTT.

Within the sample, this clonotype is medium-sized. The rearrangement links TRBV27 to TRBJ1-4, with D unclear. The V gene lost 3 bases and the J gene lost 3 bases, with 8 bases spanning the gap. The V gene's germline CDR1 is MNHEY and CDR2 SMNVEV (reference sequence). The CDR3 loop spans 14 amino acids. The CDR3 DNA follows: TGTGCCAGCAGTTTGTCCAGCCCTAATGAAAAACTGTTTTTT. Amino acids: CASSLSSPNEKLFF. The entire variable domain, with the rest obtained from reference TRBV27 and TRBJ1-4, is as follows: EAQVTQNPRYLITVTGKKLTVTCSQNMNHEYMSWYRQDPGLGLRQIYYSMNVEVTDKGDVPEGYKVSRKEKRNFPLILESPSPNQTSLYFCASSLSSPNEKLFFGSGTQLSVL.

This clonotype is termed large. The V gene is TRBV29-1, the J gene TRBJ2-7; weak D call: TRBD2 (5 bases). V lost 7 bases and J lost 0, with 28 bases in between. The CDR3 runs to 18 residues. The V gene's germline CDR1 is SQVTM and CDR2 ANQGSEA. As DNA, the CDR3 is TGCAGCGCCATGGCCCCCTATGGGAGCGAATCCGGCTCCTACGAGCAGTACTTC. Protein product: CSAMAPYGSESGSYEQYF.

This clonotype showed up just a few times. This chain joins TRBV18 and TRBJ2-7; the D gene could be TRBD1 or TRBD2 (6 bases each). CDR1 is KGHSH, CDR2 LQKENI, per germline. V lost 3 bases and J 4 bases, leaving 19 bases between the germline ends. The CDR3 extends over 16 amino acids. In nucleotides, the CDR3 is TGTGCCAGCTCACCTTCCGGGGGCCGCTCCGGATACGAGCAGTACTTC. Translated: CASSPSGGRSGYEQYF.

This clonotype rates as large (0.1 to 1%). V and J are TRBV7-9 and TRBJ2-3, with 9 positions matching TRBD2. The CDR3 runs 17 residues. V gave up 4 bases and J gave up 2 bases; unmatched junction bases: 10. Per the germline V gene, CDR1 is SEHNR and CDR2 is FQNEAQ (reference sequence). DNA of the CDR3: TGTGCCAGCAGCTCCTTAGAGCGGGAGGCAGTCACAGATACGCAGTATTTT. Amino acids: CASSSLEREAVTDTQYF.

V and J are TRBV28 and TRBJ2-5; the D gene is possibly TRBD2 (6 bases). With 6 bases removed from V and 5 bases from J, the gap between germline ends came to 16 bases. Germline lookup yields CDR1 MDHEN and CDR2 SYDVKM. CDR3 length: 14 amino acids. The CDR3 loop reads CASRSRAGGETQYF. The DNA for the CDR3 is TGTGCCAGCAGAAGCCGGGCCGGAGGGGAGACCCAGTACTTC. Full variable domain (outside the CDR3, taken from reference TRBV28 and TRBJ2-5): DVKVTQSSRYLVKRTGEKVFLECVQDMDHENMFWYRQDPGLGLRLIYFSYDVKMKEKGDIPEGYSVSREKKERFSLILESASTNQTSMYLCASRSRAGGETQYFGPGTRLLVL.

The CDR3 DNA is TGTGCCAGCAGCTCGCCGGGATCCAATGAGCAGTTCTTC. Its translation is CASSSPGSNEQFF. V and J are TRBV11-1 and TRBJ2-1, with D possibly TRBD2 on 5 matching bases. Germline V gene data show CDR1 as SGHAT and CDR2 as FQDESV (reference sequence). The CDR3 contains 13 residues. V shed 4 bases and J shed 6 bases, with 10 bases lying between them. Full variable domain (remainder filled in from reference TRBV11-1 and TRBJ2-1): EAEVAQSPRYKITEKSQAVAFWCDPISGHATLYWYRQILGQGPELLVQFQDESVVDDSQLPKDRFSAERLKGVDSTLKIQPAELGDSAMYLCASSSPGSNEQFFGPGTRLTVL.

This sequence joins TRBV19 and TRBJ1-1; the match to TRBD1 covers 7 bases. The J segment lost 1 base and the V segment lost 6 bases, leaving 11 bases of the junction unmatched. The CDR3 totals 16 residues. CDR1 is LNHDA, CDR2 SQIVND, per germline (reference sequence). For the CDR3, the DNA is TGTGCCAGTAGAGCCGACAGGGAGTACGCGAACACTGAAGCTTTCTTT. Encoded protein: CASRADREYANTEAFF.

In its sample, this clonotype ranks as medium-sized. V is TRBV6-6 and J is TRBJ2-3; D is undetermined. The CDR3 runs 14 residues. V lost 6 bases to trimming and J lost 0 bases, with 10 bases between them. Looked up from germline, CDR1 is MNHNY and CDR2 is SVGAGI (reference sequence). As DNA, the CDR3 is TGTGCCAGCAGGGCGAGGCTCAGCACAGATACGCAGTATTTT. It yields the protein CASRARLSTDTQYF.

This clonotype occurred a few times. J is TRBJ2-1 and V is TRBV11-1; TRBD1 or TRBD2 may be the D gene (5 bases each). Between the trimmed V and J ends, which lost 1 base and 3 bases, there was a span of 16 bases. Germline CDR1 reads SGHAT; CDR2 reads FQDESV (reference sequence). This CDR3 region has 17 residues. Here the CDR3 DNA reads TGTGCCAGCAGCTTAGTTCGGGGCCCGCTTATCTACAATGAGCAGTTCTTC. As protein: CASSLVRGPLIYNEQFF.

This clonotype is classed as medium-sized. CDR3 nucleotides: TGTGCCAGCAGTTTAGCAGGGGACTTAAGGGGCTACACCTTC. It specifies CASSLAGDLRGYTF. V is TRBV27 and J is TRBJ1-2, with D perhaps TRBD1 (6 bases). In germline, CDR1 is MNHEY, CDR2 SMNVEV (reference sequence). Trimming left V 2 bases short and J 8 bases short, with 15 bases between. There are 14 residues in the CDR3.

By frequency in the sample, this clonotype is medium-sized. CDR3 in amino acids: CASSLARIYNEQFF. In DNA form, the CDR3 reads TGTGCCAGCAGCTTAGCACGGATTTACAATGAGCAGTTCTTC. V usage is TRBV11-1 and J usage is TRBJ2-1; D is ambiguous. With 0 bases removed from V and 4 bases from J, the gap between germline ends came to 7 bases. Germline values: CDR1 SGHAT, CDR2 FQDESV (reference sequence). This CDR3 is built from 14 residues. Full variable domain (outside the CDR3, taken from reference TRBV11-1 and TRBJ2-1): EAEVAQSPRYKITEKSQAVAFWCDPISGHATLYWYRQILGQGPELLVQFQDESVVDDSQLPKDRFSAERLKGVDSTLKIQPAELGDSAMYLCASSLARIYNEQFFGPGTRLTVL.